This T cell receptor beta chain comes out of a study of CD8+ T cells in alopecia areata. General study results and limits: Clarity of TCR sharing across patients fell short of that in mice, possibly HLA-related. Sequenced scalp T cells also include alphabeta T cells resident in normal skin.

PBMCs yielded sorted CD4+ and CD8+ T cells. This clone was counted only a few times. The antigen is unknown. Germline V CDR1 and CDR2: LGHNA, YSLEER. V was pared by 4 bases and J by 2 bases, with 15 bases between. This CDR3 is built from 16 residues. Sequencing used cDNA as its template, made by extracting RNA and reverse transcribing it. Assay: immunoSEQ multiplex PCR; the TCRdb copy retains only in-frame clones and omits some. The table lists approximately 99,000 clones, 45% to 70% of them singletons. The sample comprised CD8+ T cells sorted from blood. The sequence derives from a human donor in good health. The chain couples TRBV4-3 to TRBJ1-3; D possibly corresponds to TRBD1 (6 bases). Here the CDR3 reads CASSRTGLGTGNTIYF. The DNA for the CDR3 is TGCGCCAGCAGCCGTACAGGGCTAGGGACTGGAAACACCATATATTTT.